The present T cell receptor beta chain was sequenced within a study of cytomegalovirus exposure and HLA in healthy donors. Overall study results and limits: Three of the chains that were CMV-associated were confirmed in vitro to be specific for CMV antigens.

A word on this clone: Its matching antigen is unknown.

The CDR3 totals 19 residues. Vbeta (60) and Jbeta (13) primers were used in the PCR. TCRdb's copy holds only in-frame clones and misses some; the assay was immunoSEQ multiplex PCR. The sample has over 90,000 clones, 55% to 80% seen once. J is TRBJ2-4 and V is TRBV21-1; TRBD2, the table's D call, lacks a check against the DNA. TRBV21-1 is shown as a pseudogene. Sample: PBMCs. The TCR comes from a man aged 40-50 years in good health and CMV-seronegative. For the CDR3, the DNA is TGTGCCAGCAGCCCCCGGACGAAGGAGGAAAGGCTAGCCAAAAACATTCAGTACTTC. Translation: CASSPRTKEERLAKNIQYF.